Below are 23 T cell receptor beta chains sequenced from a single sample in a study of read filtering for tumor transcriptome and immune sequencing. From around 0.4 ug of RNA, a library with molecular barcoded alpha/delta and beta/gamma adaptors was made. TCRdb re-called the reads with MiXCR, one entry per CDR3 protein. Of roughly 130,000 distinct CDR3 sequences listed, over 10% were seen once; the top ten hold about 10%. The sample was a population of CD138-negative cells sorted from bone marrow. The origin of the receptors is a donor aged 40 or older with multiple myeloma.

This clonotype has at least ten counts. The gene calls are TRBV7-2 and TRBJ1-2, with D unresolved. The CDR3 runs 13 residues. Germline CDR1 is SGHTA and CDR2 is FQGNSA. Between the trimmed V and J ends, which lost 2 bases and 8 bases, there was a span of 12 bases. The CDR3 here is CASSLNFPQGYTF. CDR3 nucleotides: TGTGCCAGCAGCTTAAACTTCCCGCAAGGCTACACCTTC.

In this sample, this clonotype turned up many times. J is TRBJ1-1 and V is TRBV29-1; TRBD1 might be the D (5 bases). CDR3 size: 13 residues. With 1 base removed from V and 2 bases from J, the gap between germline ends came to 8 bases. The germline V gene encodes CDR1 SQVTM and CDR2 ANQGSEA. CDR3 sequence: CSVEVQGNTEAFF. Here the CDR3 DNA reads TGCAGCGTTGAAGTGCAGGGAAACACTGAAGCTTTCTTT.

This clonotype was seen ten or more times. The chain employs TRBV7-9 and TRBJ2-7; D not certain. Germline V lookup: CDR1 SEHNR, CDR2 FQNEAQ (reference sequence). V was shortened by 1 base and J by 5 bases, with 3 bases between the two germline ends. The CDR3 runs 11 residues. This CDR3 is CASSLVHEQYF. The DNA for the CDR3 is TGTGCCAGCAGCTTAGTCCACGAGCAGTACTTC.

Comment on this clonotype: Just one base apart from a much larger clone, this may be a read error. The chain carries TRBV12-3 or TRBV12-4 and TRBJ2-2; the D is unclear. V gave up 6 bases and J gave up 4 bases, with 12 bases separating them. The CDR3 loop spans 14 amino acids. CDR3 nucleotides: TGTGCCAGCAGAGGCCAGGCGAGCACCGGGGAGCTGTTTTTT. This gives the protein CASRGQASTGELFF.

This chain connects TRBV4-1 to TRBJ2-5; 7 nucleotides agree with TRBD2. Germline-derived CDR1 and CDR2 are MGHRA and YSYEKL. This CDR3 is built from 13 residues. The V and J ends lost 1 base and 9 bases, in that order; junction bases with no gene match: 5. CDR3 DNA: TGCGCCAGCAGCCAAGGGACTAGTAAGGCCCAGTACTTC. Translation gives CASSQGTSKAQYF.

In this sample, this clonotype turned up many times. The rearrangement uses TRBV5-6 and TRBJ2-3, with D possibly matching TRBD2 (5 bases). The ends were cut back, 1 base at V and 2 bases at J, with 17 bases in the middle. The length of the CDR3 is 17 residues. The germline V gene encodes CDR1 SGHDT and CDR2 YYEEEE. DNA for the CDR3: TGTGCCAGCAGCTTGTCGCCCTTTCAGCGGTACACAGATACGCAGTATTTT. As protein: CASSLSPFQRYTDTQYF.

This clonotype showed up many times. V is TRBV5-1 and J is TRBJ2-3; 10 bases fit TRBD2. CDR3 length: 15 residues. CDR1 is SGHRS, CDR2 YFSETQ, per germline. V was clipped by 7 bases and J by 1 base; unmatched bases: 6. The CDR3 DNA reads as TGCGCCAGCTCCCCCGGGACTAGCGGCACAGATACGCAGTATTTT. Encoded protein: CASSPGTSGTDTQYF.

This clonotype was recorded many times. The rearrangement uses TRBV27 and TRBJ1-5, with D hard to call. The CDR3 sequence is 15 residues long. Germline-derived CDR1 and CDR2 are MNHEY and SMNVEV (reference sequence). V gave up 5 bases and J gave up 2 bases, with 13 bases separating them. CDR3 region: CASSPLAGGNQPQHF. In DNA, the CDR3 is TGTGCCAGCAGTCCCCTGGCTGGCGGCAATCAGCCCCAGCATTTT.

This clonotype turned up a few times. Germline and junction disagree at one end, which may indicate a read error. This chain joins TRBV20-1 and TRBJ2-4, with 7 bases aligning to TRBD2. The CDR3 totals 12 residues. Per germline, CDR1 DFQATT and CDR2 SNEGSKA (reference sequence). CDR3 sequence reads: CSATRNSGSRDF. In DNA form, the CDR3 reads TGCAGTGCTACTAGAAATAGCGGGTCTAGAGACTTC.

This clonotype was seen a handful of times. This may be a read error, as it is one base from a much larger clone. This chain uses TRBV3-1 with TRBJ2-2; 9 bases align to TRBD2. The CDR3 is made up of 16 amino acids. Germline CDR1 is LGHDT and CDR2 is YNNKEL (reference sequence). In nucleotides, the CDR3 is TGTGCCAGCAGCCAAGGACAGCGGGGGGTGACCGGGGAGCTGGTTTTT. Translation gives CASSQGQRGVTGELVF.

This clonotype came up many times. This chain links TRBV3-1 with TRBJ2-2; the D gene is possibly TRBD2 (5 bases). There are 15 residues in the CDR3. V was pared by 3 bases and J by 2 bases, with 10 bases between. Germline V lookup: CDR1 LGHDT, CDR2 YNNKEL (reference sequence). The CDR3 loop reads CASSQSGINTGELFF. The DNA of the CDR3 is TGTGCCAGCAGCCAGTCCGGGATAAACACCGGGGAGCTGTTTTTT.

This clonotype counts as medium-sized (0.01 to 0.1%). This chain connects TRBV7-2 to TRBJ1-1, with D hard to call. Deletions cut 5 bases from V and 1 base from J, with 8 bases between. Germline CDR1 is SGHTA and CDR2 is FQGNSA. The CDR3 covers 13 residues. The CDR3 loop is CASSIYANTEAFF. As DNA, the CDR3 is TGTGCCAGCAGCATTTACGCGAACACTGAAGCTTTCTTT.

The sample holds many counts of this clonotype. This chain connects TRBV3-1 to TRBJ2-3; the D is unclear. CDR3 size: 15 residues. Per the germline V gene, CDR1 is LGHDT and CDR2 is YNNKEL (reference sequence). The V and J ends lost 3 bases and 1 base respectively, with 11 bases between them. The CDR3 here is CASSHVVEGTDTQYF. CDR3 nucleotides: TGTGCCAGCAGCCATGTCGTTGAAGGCACAGATACGCAGTATTTT.

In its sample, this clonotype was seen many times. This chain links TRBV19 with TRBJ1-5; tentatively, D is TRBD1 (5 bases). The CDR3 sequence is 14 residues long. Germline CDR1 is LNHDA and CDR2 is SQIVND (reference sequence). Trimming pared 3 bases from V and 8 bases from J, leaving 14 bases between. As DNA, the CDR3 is TGTGCCAGTAGTATGACAGCAACCTGGGAGCCCCAGCATTTT. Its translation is CASSMTATWEPQHF.

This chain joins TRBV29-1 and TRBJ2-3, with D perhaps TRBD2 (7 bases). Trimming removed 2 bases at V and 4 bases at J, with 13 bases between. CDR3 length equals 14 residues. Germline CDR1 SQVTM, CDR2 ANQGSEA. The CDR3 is CSVEPGGASDTQYF. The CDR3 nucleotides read TGCAGCGTTGAACCGGGGGGCGCCTCAGATACGCAGTATTTT.

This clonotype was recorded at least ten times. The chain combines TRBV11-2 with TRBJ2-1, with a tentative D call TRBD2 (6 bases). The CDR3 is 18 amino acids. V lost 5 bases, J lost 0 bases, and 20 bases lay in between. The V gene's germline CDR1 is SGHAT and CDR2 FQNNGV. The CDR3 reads CASSEQASGWSSYNEQFF. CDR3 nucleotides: TGTGCCAGCAGCGAACAGGCAAGCGGGTGGAGCTCCTACAATGAGCAGTTCTTC.

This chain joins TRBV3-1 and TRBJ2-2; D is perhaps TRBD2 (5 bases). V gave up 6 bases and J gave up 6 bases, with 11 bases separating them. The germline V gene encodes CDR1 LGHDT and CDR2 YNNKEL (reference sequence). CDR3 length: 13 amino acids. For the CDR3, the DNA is TGTGCCAGCAGGCCCTCCGGGGCCGGGGAGCTGTTTTTT. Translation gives CASRPSGAGELFF. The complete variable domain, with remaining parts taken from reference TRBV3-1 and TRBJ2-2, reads DTAVSQTPKYLVTQMGNDKSIKCEQNLGHDTMYWYKQDSKKFLKIMFSYNNKELIINETVPNRFSPKSPDKAHLNLHINSLELGDSAVYFCASRPSGAGELFFGEGSRLTVL.

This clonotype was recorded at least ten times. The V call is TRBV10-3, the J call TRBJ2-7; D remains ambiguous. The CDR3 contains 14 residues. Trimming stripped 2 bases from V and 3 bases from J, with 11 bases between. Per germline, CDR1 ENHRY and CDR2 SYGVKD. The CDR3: CAISENNNFYEQYF. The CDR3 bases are TGTGCCATCAGTGAGAACAACAATTTCTACGAGCAGTACTTC.

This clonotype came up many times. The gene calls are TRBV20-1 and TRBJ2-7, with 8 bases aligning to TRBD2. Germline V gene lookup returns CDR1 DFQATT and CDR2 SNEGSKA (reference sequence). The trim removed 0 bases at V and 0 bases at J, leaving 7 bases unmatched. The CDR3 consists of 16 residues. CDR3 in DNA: TGCAGTGCTAGAGAGGTGGCGGGAGGAAGCTCCTACGAGCAGTACTTC. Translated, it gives CSAREVAGGSSYEQYF.

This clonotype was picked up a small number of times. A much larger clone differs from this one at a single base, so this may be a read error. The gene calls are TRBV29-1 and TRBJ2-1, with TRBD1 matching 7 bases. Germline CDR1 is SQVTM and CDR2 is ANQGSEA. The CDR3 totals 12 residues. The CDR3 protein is CSVDDRAFEQLF. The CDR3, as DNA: TGCAGCGTTGATGACAGGGCATTTGAGCAGCTCTTC.

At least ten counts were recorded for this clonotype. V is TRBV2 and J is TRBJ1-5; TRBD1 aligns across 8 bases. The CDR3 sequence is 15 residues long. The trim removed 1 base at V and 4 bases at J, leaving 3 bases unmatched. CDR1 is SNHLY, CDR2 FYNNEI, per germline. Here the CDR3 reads CASSEGDRRNQPQHF. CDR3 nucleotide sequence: TGTGCCAGCAGTGAAGGGGACAGGCGGAATCAGCCCCAGCATTTT.

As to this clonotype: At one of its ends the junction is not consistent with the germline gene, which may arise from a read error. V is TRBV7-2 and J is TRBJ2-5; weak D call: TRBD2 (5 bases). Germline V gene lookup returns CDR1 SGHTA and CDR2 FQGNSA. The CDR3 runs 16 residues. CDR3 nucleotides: TGTGTCAGCCACCAAAAGACCGGCGGGTGGTCAGAGACCCAGTACTTC. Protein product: CVSHQKTGGWSETQYF. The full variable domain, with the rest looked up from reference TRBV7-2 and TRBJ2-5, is GAGVSQSPSNKVTEKGKDVELRCDPISGHTALYWYRQSLGQGLEFLIYFQGNSAPDKSGLPSDRFSAERTGGSVSTLTIQRTQQEDSAVYLCVSHQKTGGWSETQYFGPGTRLLVL.

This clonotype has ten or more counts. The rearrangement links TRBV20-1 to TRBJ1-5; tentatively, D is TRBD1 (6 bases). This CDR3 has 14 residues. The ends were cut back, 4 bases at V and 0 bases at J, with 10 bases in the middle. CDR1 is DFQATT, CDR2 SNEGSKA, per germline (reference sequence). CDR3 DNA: TGCAGTGCTAACAGGGAATATAGCAATCAGCCCCAGCATTTT. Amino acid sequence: CSANREYSNQPQHF.